A single sample gave rise to the 11 T cell receptor beta chains below, sequenced in a study of PD-L1 blockade in urothelial cancer. Indicated time point: pretreatment peripheral blood. TCRdb's table, derived via immunoSEQ multiplex PCR, lists solely in-frame clones and lacks some. This table holds about 79,000 clones, around 85% found once. This specimen consisted of PBMCs, obtained around atezolizumab (anti-PD-L1) treatment. All receptors derive from a man aged 35-49 years with urothelial cancer.

The V gene is TRBV18, the J gene TRBJ1-4; D is uncertain. The germline V gene has CDR1 KGHSH and CDR2 LQKENI. This CDR3 contains 15 residues. V dropped 4 bases and J dropped 8 bases, with 17 bases sitting between them. The CDR3: CASSRVEDSVEKLFF. The CDR3 bases are TGTGCCAGCTCACGGGTCGAGGATTCCGTAGAAAAACTGTTTTTT.

The count of this clone is one. This chain uses TRBV5-1 with TRBJ1-1; a possible D gene is TRBD1 (5 bases). From germline, CDR1 is SGHRS and CDR2 YFSETQ. Trimming took off 0 bases at V and 9 bases at J, with 12 bases between the two ends. CDR3 length: 13 residues. The DNA for the CDR3 is TGCGCCAGCAGCTTGGGAGGACAAAGTCAAGCTTTCTTT. As protein: CASSLGGQSQAFF.

The chain carries TRBV12-5 and TRBJ1-5; 7 bases agree with TRBD1. The V segment lost 5 bases and the J segment 5 bases; nucleotides outside the gene matches: 12. The V gene's germline CDR1 is LGHNT and CDR2 FRNRAP. CDR3 length: 16 residues. CDR3: CASGAPGTEKDQPQHF. In nucleotides, the CDR3 is TGTGCTAGTGGTGCCCCCGGGACAGAGAAGGATCAGCCCCAGCATTTT.

V usage is TRBV19 and J usage is TRBJ2-7, with 7 bases lining up with TRBD1. CDR3 length: 14 residues. The V gene's germline CDR1 is LNHDA and CDR2 SQIVND (reference sequence). Trimming removed 4 bases from V and 3 bases from J; junction bases left unmatched: 6. The CDR3 region has the DNA TGTGCCAGTAGTAAGGGACAGCAAAACTACGAGCAGTACTTC. The encoded protein is CASSKGQQNYEQYF.

The chain is built from TRBV5-1 and TRBJ1-2; no reliable D call. This CDR3 is 13 amino acids long. Deletions cut 0 bases from V and 3 bases from J, with 6 bases between. The germline gives CDR1 SGHRS, CDR2 YFSETQ. DNA for the CDR3: TGCGCCAGCAGCTTGGATTCCTACTATGGCTACACCTTC. Protein: CASSLDSYYGYTF.

The chain carries TRBV2 and TRBJ2-1; a weak D match, TRBD1 (6 bases). Trimming removed 6 bases at V and 7 bases at J, with 10 bases between. This CDR3 spans 12 amino acids. From germline, CDR1 is SNHLY and CDR2 FYNNEI. This chain's CDR3 is CASSETGNEQFF. The CDR3 region has the DNA TGTGCCAGCAGCGAAACAGGGAATGAGCAGTTCTTC. The whole variable domain, filled in from reference TRBV2 and TRBJ2-1, reads EPEVTQTPSHQVTQMGQEVILRCVPISNHLYFYWYRQILGQKVEFLVSFYNNEISEKSEIFDDQFSVERPDGSNFTLKIRSTKLEDSAMYFCASSETGNEQFFGPGTRLTVL.

The chain links TRBV5-5 to TRBJ2-7; 8 nucleotides align to TRBD1. Trimming at V came to 4 bases and at J to 4 bases, leaving 7 bases not matched to a gene. CDR1 SGHKS and CDR2 YYEKEE come from the germline V gene (reference sequence). There are 14 residues in the CDR3. CDR3 nucleotides: TGTGCCAGCAGCAATCCGGGACAGGAATACGAGCAGTACTTC. It encodes CASSNPGQEYEQYF. Looking up the rest from reference TRBV5-5 and TRBJ2-7 gives the full variable domain: DAGVTQSPTHLIKTRGQQVTLRCSPISGHKSVSWYQQVLGQGPQFIFQYYEKEERGRGNFPDRFSARQFPNYSSELNVNALLLGDSALYLCASSNPGQEYEQYFGPGTRLTVT.

This chain uses TRBV7-2 with TRBJ2-4; 7 bases line up with TRBD2. CDR1 is SGHTA and CDR2 is FQGNSA in the germline V gene. The CDR3 sequence is 12 residues long. V trimming: 5 bases; J trimming: 11 bases; junction bases outside the gene matches: 6. CDR3 sequence: CASSDRSGVQYF. The CDR3 DNA reads TGTGCCAGCAGCGACCGGAGCGGGGTTCAGTACTTC.

This chain uses TRBV27 with TRBJ2-7; possible D gene TRBD2, 6 bases. CDR1 MNHEY and CDR2 SMNVEV come from the germline V gene (reference sequence). The CDR3 extends over 14 amino acids. V was cut by 3 bases and J by 4 bases, with 13 bases left in between. CDR3 DNA: TGTGCCAGCAGTTTTCACGGGAGCGGGTACGAGCAGTACTTC. It translates to CASSFHGSGYEQYF.

V and J are TRBV28 and TRBJ2-7, with TRBD2 matching 12 bases. The CDR3 runs to 14 residues. Trimming cost V 11 bases and J 6 bases; bases outside gene matches: 11. CDR1 and CDR2 (germline): MDHEN, SYDVKM. The DNA for the CDR3 is TGTGCCGGTTCTCCTAGCGGGAGGGCCGGCGAGCAGTACTTC. Its protein product is CAGSPSGRAGEQYF.

The rearrangement links TRBV5-1 to TRBJ2-3; 10 nucleotides match TRBD1. V shed 2 bases and J 2 bases; nucleotides not matched to a gene: 8. The CDR3 covers 17 residues. The germline V gene has CDR1 SGHRS and CDR2 YFSETQ. CDR3 DNA sequence: TGCGCCAGCAGCTTTCAACCGGGACAGGGGTCCACAGATACGCAGTATTTT. Protein: CASSFQPGQGSTDTQYF.